These 8 T cell receptor beta chains were all obtained from the same sample, sequenced in a study of vaccination and CD4 T cells after COVID-19. The Oncomine TCR Beta short-read assay generated sequence data from the DNA of cultured CD4+ T cells. MiXCR, applied by TCRdb to the PCR reads, yields one record per CDR3 protein. The sample has 10,000 or so distinct CDR3 sequences; roughly 56% are singletons. Their specific antigens are unknown. As for treatment: roughly ten-day PBMC culture with coronavirus spike peptide pools or control peptides (ViraFEST assay). Sequencing used CD4+ T cells from blood, cultured in vitro. All receptors derive from a human donor who had recovered from COVID-19.

This sequence joins TRBV10-2 and TRBJ2-1, with TRBD1 matching 9 bases. The germline V gene has CDR1 WSHSY and CDR2 SAAADI. V gave up 10 bases and J gave up 9 bases; unmatched junction bases: 16. The CDR3 is made up of 15 amino acids. DNA for the CDR3: TGCGCCACCCAGCGAGGGGACAGGGCCTACGGTGAGCAGTTCTTC. The encoded protein is CATQRGDRAYGEQFF.

This clonotype has just a few counts. The chain uses TRBV7-2 and TRBJ2-2; D is unresolved. This CDR3 has 14 amino acids. Germline CDR1 reads SGHTA; CDR2 reads FQGNSA. V was shortened by 1 base and J by 1 base, with 4 bases between the two germline ends. The CDR3 protein is CASSLDRNTGELFF. The CDR3 nucleotides read TGTGCCAGCAGCTTAGACAGGAACACCGGGGAGCTGTTTTTT.

The V call is TRBV5-1, the J call TRBJ2-5, with unresolved D. This CDR3 has 13 residues. Germline CDR1 SGHRS, CDR2 YFSETQ. Trimming took 0 bases from V and 1 from J, leaving 4 bases between them. The CDR3 is CASSLVVQETQYF. The DNA of the CDR3 is TGCGCCAGCAGCTTGGTGGTCCAAGAGACCCAGTACTTC.

The rearrangement uses TRBV10-3 and TRBJ2-3, with no clear D. Deletions cut 1 base from V and 3 bases from J, with 20 bases between. From germline, CDR1 is ENHRY and CDR2 SYGVKD. This CDR3 comprises 18 residues. The CDR3, as DNA: TGTGCCATCAGTGAGTTTGGGGTAGGAAACCAAAGGACAGATACGCAGTATTTT. Its translation: CAISEFGVGNQRTDTQYF.

The chain uses TRBV20-1 and TRBJ2-5; TRBD1 aligns across 8 bases. The CDR3 runs 16 residues. Germline loops: CDR1 DFQATT, CDR2 SNEGSKA (reference sequence). V was pared by 5 bases and J by 7 bases, with 18 bases of the junction left unmatched. The CDR3 DNA follows: TGCAGTGCTCCTGACACTGGACAGGGTGACGTGGGGACCCAGTACTTC. It is translated as CSAPDTGQGDVGTQYF.

Only a few counts were recorded for this clonotype. The chain carries TRBV11-3 and TRBJ2-3; D might be TRBD2 (5 bases). V was trimmed by 1 base and J by 4 bases, leaving 9 bases between them. CDR1 SGHNT and CDR2 YENEEA come from the germline V gene. The CDR3 sequence is 14 residues long. The CDR3 sequence is CASSLVASSDTQYF. The DNA of the CDR3 is TGTGCCAGCAGCTTAGTGGCTAGCTCAGATACGCAGTATTTT.

This clonotype has more than one count but fewer than ten. The V gene is TRBV5-4, the J gene TRBJ1-1, with D perhaps TRBD1 (6 bases). The CDR3 length is 13 residues. V lost 4 bases to trimming and J lost 4 bases, with 11 bases between them. Germline loops: CDR1 SGHNT, CDR2 YYREEE (reference sequence). The CDR3 loop is CASSPQGRTEAFF. In nucleotides, the CDR3 is TGTGCCAGCAGCCCTCAGGGGCGCACTGAAGCTTTCTTT.

This chain joins TRBV7-8 and TRBJ2-5; 8 positions agree with TRBD2. Per germline, CDR1 SGHVS and CDR2 FQNEAQ. This CDR3 region has 13 residues. The V gene end was trimmed by 6 bases and the J gene end by 10 bases; junction bases not matched to a gene: 10. The CDR3 region is CASSTSGARIQYF. CDR3 coding DNA: TGTGCCAGCAGTACTAGCGGAGCGAGGATCCAGTACTTC.